Following are 7 T cell receptor beta chains from one sample sequenced in a study of T cell responses to AZD1222 COVID-19 vaccine. TCRdb's copy holds only in-frame clones and misses some; the assay was immunoSEQ multiplex PCR. Here the sample spans 90,000 to 130,000 clones, about nine tenths being singletons. Sequenced here: peripheral blood, sampled on day 0 of AZD1222 vaccination. The receptor source for this set is an adult in good health.

V gene TRBV20-1 combines with J gene TRBJ1-5; unclear D gene. V was trimmed by 3 bases and J by 0 bases, leaving 9 bases between them. The germline CDR1 and CDR2 sequences are DFQATT and SNEGSKA (reference sequence). The CDR3 length is 14 residues. The CDR3, as DNA: TGCAGTGCTAGTCAGAGAAATAGCAATCAGCCCCAGCATTTT. Its protein is CSASQRNSNQPQHF.

The chain has TRBV6-5 and TRBJ2-7; no firm D call. V was cut by 0 bases and J by 0 bases, with 9 bases left in between. CDR1 and CDR2 (germline): MNHEY, SVGAGI. The CDR3 consists of 15 residues. The CDR3 loop reads CASSYSGRSSYEQYF. The CDR3 coding sequence is TGTGCCAGCAGTTACTCCGGGCGATCCTCCTACGAGCAGTACTTC.

The CDR3 sequence is CASSSPVNTGELFF. The CDR3 DNA reads as TGTGCCAGCAGCTCACCCGTGAACACCGGGGAGCTGTTTTTT. This chain uses TRBV5-4 with TRBJ2-2; D is undetermined. Trimming took off 3 bases at V and 1 base at J, with 7 bases between the two ends. The CDR3 has 14 residues. Germline loops: CDR1 SGHNT, CDR2 YYREEE (reference sequence).

This clone was seen a single time. The V gene is TRBV7-9, the J gene TRBJ2-2, with 9 bases fitting TRBD1. J gave up 6 bases and V 7 bases, and 9 bases lay outside the gene matches. From germline, CDR1 is SEHNR and CDR2 FQNEAQ (reference sequence). The CDR3 has 15 residues. The CDR3 reads CASTRGQGGSGELFF. In DNA form, the CDR3 reads TGTGCCAGCACCCGGGGACAGGGTGGGTCCGGGGAGCTGTTTTTT.

V usage is TRBV6-1 and J usage is TRBJ1-2; possibly TRBD1 for D (5 bases). The CDR3 runs 15 residues. Germline values: CDR1 MNHNS, CDR2 SASEGT. Trimming stripped 0 bases from V and 4 bases from J, with 12 bases between. The CDR3 loop is CASSEAGGEFYGYTF. The CDR3 DNA follows: TGTGCCAGCAGTGAAGCCGGGGGAGAGTTCTATGGCTACACCTTC.

This CDR3 is CASSQEAQIYNEQFF. CDR3 DNA sequence: TGTGCCAGCAGCCAAGAGGCCCAGATATACAATGAGCAGTTCTTC. J is TRBJ2-1 and V is TRBV4-2; D gene ambiguous. The germline CDR1 and CDR2 sequences are LGHNA and YNFKEQ. The length of the CDR3 is 15 residues. Trimming removed 0 bases from V and 4 bases from J, with 10 bases in between.

The rearrangement uses TRBV10-3 and TRBJ1-1; 9 bases align to TRBD1. CDR3 length: 15 residues. Trimming removed 3 bases from V and 3 bases from J; junction bases left unmatched: 5. CDR1 is ENHRY and CDR2 is SYGVKD in the germline V gene. The CDR3 region has the DNA TGTGCCATCAGTGACACTGGGACAGGGCACACTGAAGCTTTCTTT. This sequence encodes CAISDTGTGHTEAFF.